This T cell receptor beta chain was found in a study of blood T cell repertoires in COVID-19. On the study more broadly: Acute and convalescent COVID-19 samples came from the United States, Italy and Spain. T cells, B-cell-depleted T cells, or PBMCs provided the cDNA or gDNA that served as material.

The CDR3 totals 13 residues. Germline CDR1 and CDR2: MDHEN and SYDVKM. V was trimmed by 1 base and J by 2 bases, leaving 6 bases between them. Seattle cases were enrolled at active infection and followed longitudinally. In the original processing: Reference gene primer amplification gave estimated nucleated cell counts. TCRdb's table, derived via immunoSEQ multiplex PCR, lists solely in-frame clones and lacks some. The V and J calls and clone size were taken over from that table, and D and trimming were inferred from the DNA. The table includes roughly 250,000 clones, approximately 85% detected once. This chain uses TRBV28 with TRBJ2-7; D call uncertain. The sample consisted of peripheral blood. The clonotype originates from a human donor with COVID-19, enrolled during active disease. The donor label of this sample is uncertain. DNA of the CDR3: TGTGCCAGCAGTTTATCTAGGACCTACGAGCAGTACTTC. Amino acids: CASSLSRTYEQYF.